A single sample is the source of the 11 T cell receptor beta chains below, sequenced in a study of blood T cell repertoires in COVID-19. The data were produced by immunoSEQ multiplex PCR, yet TCRdb's version contains in-frame clones alone and is incomplete. Of about 250,000 clones in the sample, about 85% were seen once. The sequenced sample consisted of peripheral blood. The receptors here all came from a woman in her sixties with active or convalescent COVID-19.

This chain uses TRBV5-5 with TRBJ2-7; D perhaps matches TRBD1 (6 bases). Germline V gene lookup returns CDR1 SGHKS and CDR2 YYEKEE (reference sequence). Trimming shortened V by 1 base and J by 2 bases, and 13 bases separated the two germline ends. The CDR3 loop spans 15 amino acids. In DNA form, the CDR3 reads TGTGCCAGCAGCTTGAGGGTCAGGGGCACCTACGAGCAGTACGTC. Protein product: CASSLRVRGTYEQYV.

For the CDR3, the DNA is TGTGCCAGTAGTGTGGGACAGGAGCGTGGCTACACCTTC. Residues: CASSVGQERGYTF. The chain combines TRBV19 with TRBJ1-2; 8 positions agree with TRBD1. The J segment lost 7 bases and the V segment lost 5 bases, leaving 6 bases of the junction unmatched. In germline, CDR1 is LNHDA, CDR2 SQIVND (reference sequence). The CDR3 contains 13 residues.

V gene TRBV9 combines with J gene TRBJ1-2; no definite D call. In germline, CDR1 is SGDLS, CDR2 YYNGEE. The CDR3 consists of 13 residues. Trimming cost V 0 bases and J 5 bases, with 8 bases left between them. The CDR3 here is CASSVVEAYGYTF. CDR3 coding DNA: TGTGCCAGCAGCGTAGTAGAAGCTTATGGCTACACCTTC.

The table lists this clone with a count of one. J is TRBJ2-7 and V is TRBV11-3; 9 nucleotides match TRBD1. This CDR3 has 14 residues. The germline V gene has CDR1 SGHNT and CDR2 YENEEA. With V trimmed by 3 bases and J by 3 bases, 3 bases remained unmatched. The CDR3 DNA reads TGTGCCAGCAGCTTCCGGGACAGGGACTACGAGCAGTACTTC. Its translation is CASSFRDRDYEQYF.

The chain links TRBV27 to TRBJ1-1; 9 bases are a match to TRBD1. Trimming took 8 bases from V and 6 from J; bases not matched to a gene: 13. This CDR3 has 15 amino acids. In germline, CDR1 is MNHEY, CDR2 SMNVEV (reference sequence). Written as DNA, the CDR3 is TGTGCCAGCGGCAGGGAGACAGGGGGTTACCCTGAAGCTTTCTTT. It codes for CASGRETGGYPEAFF.

CDR3 loop: CASRNSKNQPQHF. CDR3 coding DNA: TGTGCCAGTAGGAACAGCAAAAATCAGCCCCAGCATTTT. The rearrangement links TRBV19 to TRBJ1-5; no definite D call. Between the trimmed V and J ends, which lost 6 bases and 4 bases, there was a span of 10 bases. In germline, CDR1 is LNHDA, CDR2 SQIVND (reference sequence). The CDR3 covers 13 residues.

V usage is TRBV19 and J usage is TRBJ1-4; D is unresolved. The CDR3 has 13 amino acids. CDR1 LNHDA and CDR2 SQIVND come from the germline V gene (reference sequence). V lost 8 bases and J 8 bases, leaving 15 bases between the germline ends. CDR3 sequence: CASRTLAGEKLFF. The CDR3, as DNA: TGTGCCAGTCGGACTCTCGCCGGGGAAAAACTGTTTTTT.

The chain joins TRBV7-9 to TRBJ2-7; 9 bases align to TRBD2. The CDR3 spans 14 residues. Germline CDR1 and CDR2: SEHNR and FQNEAQ (reference sequence). With V trimmed by 1 base and J by 5 bases, 3 bases remained unmatched. The CDR3 protein is CASSLGAGGHEQYF. CDR3 DNA: TGTGCCAGCAGCTTAGGAGCGGGAGGCCACGAGCAGTACTTC.

The CDR3 region is CASSLTRMHEQFF. The CDR3, as DNA: TGCGCCAGCAGCTTAACGAGGATGCATGAGCAGTTCTTC. This chain uses TRBV5-1 with TRBJ2-1; D gene ambiguous. Trimming cost V 2 bases and J 8 bases, with 11 bases left between them. The CDR3 consists of 13 residues. Germline loops: CDR1 SGHRS, CDR2 YFSETQ.

The V gene is TRBV7-2, the J gene TRBJ2-7; TRBD2 matches 10 bases. Germline V gene lookup returns CDR1 SGHTA and CDR2 FQGNSA. This CDR3 is built from 15 residues. Trimming cost V 5 bases and J 4 bases; bases outside gene matches: 8. The CDR3: CASSPSGGAEYEQYV. CDR3 bases: TGTGCCAGCAGCCCCAGCGGGGGGGCGGAATACGAGCAGTACGTC.

This chain connects TRBV5-5 to TRBJ1-1; 7 bases line up with TRBD1. V was pared by 0 bases and J by 4 bases, with 6 bases of the junction left unmatched. The CDR3 is 15 amino acids. In germline, CDR1 is SGHKS, CDR2 YYEKEE (reference sequence). The CDR3 sequence: CASSLAVRGFTEAFF. As DNA, the CDR3 is TGTGCCAGCAGCTTGGCTGTCAGGGGGTTCACTGAAGCTTTCTTT. The full variable domain, its missing parts supplied by reference TRBV5-5 and TRBJ1-1, is DAGVTQSPTHLIKTRGQQVTLRCSPISGHKSVSWYQQVLGQGPQFIFQYYEKEERGRGNFPDRFSARQFPNYSSELNVNALLLGDSALYLCASSLAVRGFTEAFFGQGTRLTVV.